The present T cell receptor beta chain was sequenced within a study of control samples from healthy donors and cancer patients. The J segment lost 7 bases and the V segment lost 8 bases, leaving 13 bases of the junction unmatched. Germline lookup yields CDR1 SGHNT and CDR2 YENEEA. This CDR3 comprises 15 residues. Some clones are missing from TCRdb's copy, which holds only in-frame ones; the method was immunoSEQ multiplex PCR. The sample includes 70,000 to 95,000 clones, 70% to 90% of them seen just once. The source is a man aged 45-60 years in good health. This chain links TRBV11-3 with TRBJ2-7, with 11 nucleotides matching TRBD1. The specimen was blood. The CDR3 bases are TGTGCCAGCCCCCCTGGACAGGGGGCCCGGCAGGAGCAGTACTTC. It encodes CASPPGQGARQEQYF. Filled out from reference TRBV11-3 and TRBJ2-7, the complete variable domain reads EAGVVQSPRYKIIEKKQPVAFWCNPISGHNTLYWYLQNLGQGPELLIRYENEEAVDDSQLPKDRFSAERLKGVDSTLKIQPAELGDSAVYLCASPPGQGARQEQYFGPGTRLTVT.